The present TCR beta chain was sequenced within a study of T cell responses to AZD1222 COVID-19 vaccine (dated by TCRdb to the early 2020s). Looking at the study overall: TCR sequencing was performed for about 240 trial participants, of whom around 200 were given two doses of AZD1222 and around 25 were given two doses of MenACWY control vaccine. Trial participants were enrolled into age subgroups of 18-55, 56-69 and 70-plus years, which contained about 150, 28 and 57 TCR-sequenced participants, respectively.

The time point label on this specimen signifies: about 28 days (+/-7) after the second vaccine dose. AZD1222 recipients with second doses at about 4 weeks or about 12 weeks were pooled, because spike-specific TCR depth and breadth did not differ between schedules. Vaccinee samples were obtained from the UK trials COV001 and COV002, which included a single-blind randomized controlled phase 2/3 trial of AZD1222 (ChAdOx1 nCoV-19) in healthy adults. Trial participant PBMC samples were collected at day 0 and day 28 after the second dose for TCRbeta chain sequencing. The CDR3 runs 13 residues from the cysteine to the phenylalanine. Of the read, only the CDR3 DNA is kept; its 39 bases are in frame from base 1. According to the germline V gene (reference sequence), CDR1 reads SEHNR and CDR2 reads FQNEAQ. The junction carries 6 bases between V and J, which are trimmed by 3 bases and 1 base respectively. In the case of this clone: Its target antigen remains unknown. No base-level quality is on record; no much larger clone is a single base apart.

General findings and caveats noted by the study authors: In the small 56-69-year group, the increase in depth fell short of significance, most likely because of low power. Conclusions about previously exposed vaccinees are limited because only 6 or 7 AZD1222 recipients were SARS-CoV-2 seropositive at baseline. Because no samples from the day 14 peak response were available, repertoires could be characterized only after the peak T cell response. After two AZD1222 doses, both the breadth and the depth of spike-specific TCRs were significantly higher than at day 0 and than in MenACWY recipients. Participants were mostly white British and included more females than males, and it was suggested by the authors that clonal diversity may have been underestimated. Reportedly, almost half of the unique spike-specific TCRs recognized epitopes lying outside the regions that are mutated in the B.1.351 and B.1.1.7 variants. Vaccine-associated CD4 TCRs spanned the whole spike protein, with dominant responses in regions 160-218 and 743-854.

The CDR3 regions of human TCRbeta chains were analyzed by immunosequencing. The published analysis was carried out like this. Repertoire TCRs were checked for matches against a reference library of SARS-CoV-2-specific TCRs that had been generated using the MIRA antigen-specificity platform. Breadth was defined as the fraction of unique TCRs that were SARS-CoV-2-associated. Depth was defined as the fraction of total T cells that were SARS-CoV-2-associated. Using the MIRA data, every spike-specific TCR was mapped to the spike region that the TCR reacted to and assigned to either a CD4 or a CD8 class. Log10-transformed breadth and depth values were compared by one-way ANOVA with Sidak's multiple comparisons tests. Held by TCRdb, this immuneACCESS table contains in-frame sequences only and omits some clones. Under half of the omission traces to an unresolved V gene where checked; the cause of the rest is unknown. Clone size and V and J calls were adopted from that table, with D and trimming inferred from the DNA. The sample data list over 150,000 clones, and roughly nine tenths of these were observed just once. 0.85% to 1.1% of the sample goes to the ten largest clones.

Recombination linked TRBV7-9 to TRBJ1-1; a confident D gene designation cannot be given. The material sequenced was peripheral blood, taken 28 days after the second AZD1222 dose. This TCR came from an adult who received the AZD1222 COVID-19 vaccine. Read as DNA, the sequence is TGTGCCAGCAGCTTTCTCCAGAACACTGAAGCTTTCTTT. The translation is CASSFLQNTEAFF.